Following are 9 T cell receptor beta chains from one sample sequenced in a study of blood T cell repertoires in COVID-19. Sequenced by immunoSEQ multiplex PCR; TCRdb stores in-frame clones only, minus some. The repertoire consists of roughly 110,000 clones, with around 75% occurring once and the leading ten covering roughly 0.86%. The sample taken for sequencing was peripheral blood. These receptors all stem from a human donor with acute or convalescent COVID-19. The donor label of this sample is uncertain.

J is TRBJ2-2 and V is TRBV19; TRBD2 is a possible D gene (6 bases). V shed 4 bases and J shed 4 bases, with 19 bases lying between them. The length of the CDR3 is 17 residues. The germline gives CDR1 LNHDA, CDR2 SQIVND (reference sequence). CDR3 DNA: TGTGCCAGTAGTACCCCGAGGAGGGTTGGTGCCACCGGGGAGCTGTTTTTT. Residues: CASSTPRRVGATGELFF.

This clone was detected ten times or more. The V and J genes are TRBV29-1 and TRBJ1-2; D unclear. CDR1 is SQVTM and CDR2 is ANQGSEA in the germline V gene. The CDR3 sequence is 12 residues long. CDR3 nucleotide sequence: TGCGCGGACTGGGCTCCGAACTATGGCTACACCTTC. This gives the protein CADWAPNYGYTF.

The CDR3 sequence is CATSEWTGAIGQETQYF. For the CDR3, the DNA is TGTGCCACCAGTGAGTGGACAGGGGCGATAGGGCAAGAGACCCAGTACTTC. This chain uses TRBV24-1 with TRBJ2-5, with 9 bases fitting TRBD1. CDR3 length: 17 residues. Germline V lookup: CDR1 KGHDR, CDR2 SFDVKD. V was pared by 4 bases and J by 2 bases, with 10 bases of the junction left unmatched.

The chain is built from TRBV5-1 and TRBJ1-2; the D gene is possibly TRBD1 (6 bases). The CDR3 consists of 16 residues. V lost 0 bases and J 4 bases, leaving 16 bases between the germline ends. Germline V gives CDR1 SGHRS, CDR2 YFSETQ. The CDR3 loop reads CASSLASAGVTYGYTF. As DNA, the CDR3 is TGCGCCAGCAGCTTGGCCAGCGCAGGGGTGACCTATGGCTACACCTTC.

The CDR3 loop is CASRFQPGQGVAPPYEQYF. The CDR3 DNA sequence: TGTGCCAGCAGGTTTCAGCCGGGACAGGGGGTCGCACCACCCTACGAGCAGTACTTC. This sequence joins TRBV5-8 and TRBJ2-7, with TRBD1 matching 11 bases. The CDR3 has 19 residues. J gave up 2 bases and V 5 bases, and 18 bases lay outside the gene matches. Germline-derived CDR1 and CDR2 are SGHTS and YDEGEE.

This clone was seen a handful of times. DNA for the CDR3: TGTGCCAGCAGCCTACAGGGGCAAGGGAATGAAAAACTGTTTTTT. This sequence encodes CASSLQGQGNEKLFF. V is TRBV6-5 and J is TRBJ1-4; 7 nucleotides align to TRBD1. Unmatched junction bases numbered 9, after V lost 6 bases and J lost 5 bases. This CDR3 has 15 residues. The germline gives CDR1 MNHEY, CDR2 SVGAGI.

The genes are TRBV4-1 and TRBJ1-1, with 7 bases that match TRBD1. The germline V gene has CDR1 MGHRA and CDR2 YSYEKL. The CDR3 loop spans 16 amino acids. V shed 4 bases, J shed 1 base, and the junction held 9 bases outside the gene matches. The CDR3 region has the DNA TGCGCCAGCAGCCGGGACAGACATTTTGGGAACACTGAAGCTTTCTTT. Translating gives CASSRDRHFGNTEAFF.

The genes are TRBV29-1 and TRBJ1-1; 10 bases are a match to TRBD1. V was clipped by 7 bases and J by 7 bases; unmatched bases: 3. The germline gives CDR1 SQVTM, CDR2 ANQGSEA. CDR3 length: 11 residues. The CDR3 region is CSAGQGVEAFF. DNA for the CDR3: TGCAGCGCCGGACAGGGGGTTGAAGCTTTCTTT.

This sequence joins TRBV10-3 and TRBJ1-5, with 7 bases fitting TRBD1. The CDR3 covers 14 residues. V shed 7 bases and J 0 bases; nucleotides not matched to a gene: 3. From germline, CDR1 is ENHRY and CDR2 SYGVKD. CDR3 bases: TGTGCCATCAAAGGGACAGCTAGCAATCAGCCCCAGCATTTT. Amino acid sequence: CAIKGTASNQPQHF.